The 28 T cell receptor beta chains reported below all come from one sample, sequenced in a study of blood T cells in healthy people across ages. A second PCR, run for 7 to 11 cycles, used a sample-barcoded 5' primer plus a J-beta primer mix. TCRdb re-analysed the 5' RACE reads in MiXCR, keeping a single row per CDR3 protein. The sample shows about 1.6 million distinct CDR3 sequences, roughly a third of them seen only once. The sample comprised blood. These receptors were collected from a woman under 40 in good health.

The V gene is TRBV9, the J gene TRBJ2-7; the match to TRBD2 covers 8 bases. CDR3 size: 14 residues. In germline, CDR1 is SGDLS, CDR2 YYNGEE. The ends lost 1 base at V and 3 bases at J; junction bases unmatched: 3. The CDR3 nucleotides read TGTGCCAGCAGCGTAAGTCGGGAGGGCTACGAGCAGTACTTC. It is translated as CASSVSREGYEQYF.

In regard to this clonotype: One end of the junction varies from germline; a read error may be responsible. The V and J genes are TRBV3-1 and TRBJ2-1, with D possibly TRBD2 on 5 matching bases. The germline V gene encodes CDR1 LGHDT and CDR2 YNNKEL (reference sequence). This CDR3 region has 15 residues. CDR3 sequence: CASSQASSSYNGQFF. CDR3 in DNA: TGTGCCAGCAGCCAGGCGTCTAGCTCCTACAATGGGCAGTTCTTC.

The chain recombines TRBV20-1 with TRBJ2-1, with D perhaps matching TRBD2 (5 bases). CDR1 and CDR2 from the germline V gene are DFQATT and SNEGSKA (reference sequence). The CDR3 runs to 13 residues. V was pared by 5 bases and J by 7 bases, with 15 bases between. CDR3 region: CSAPRRPGNEQFF. For the CDR3, the DNA is TGCAGTGCTCCCCGAAGGCCGGGGAATGAGCAGTTCTTC.

The V call is TRBV5-6, the J call TRBJ2-5; 9 bases are a match to TRBD1. Germline CDR1 and CDR2: SGHDT and YYEEEE. After removal of 4 bases from V and 5 bases from J, the junction contained 9 bases not matched to a gene. This CDR3 contains 15 residues. CDR3 sequence (DNA): TGTGCCAGCAGCCCCGGACAGGGGCGGTCGGAGACCCAGTACTTC. Translated, it gives CASSPGQGRSETQYF.

This clonotype was found a few times. The chain recombines TRBV10-3 with TRBJ2-7, with 11 bases identical to TRBD2. This CDR3 region has 15 residues. The germline gives CDR1 ENHRY, CDR2 SYGVKD. J was trimmed by 2 bases and V by 3 bases; bases with no gene match: 3. The CDR3 DNA reads as TGTGCCATCAGTGATCTAGCGGGGGGAACCTACGAGCAGTACTTC. Protein sequence: CAISDLAGGTYEQYF.

The gene calls are TRBV20-1 and TRBJ2-5; TRBD1 matches 7 bases. The end of the DNA aligns better with TRBJ2-7, so the J call may be wrong. This CDR3 has 14 amino acids. Per the germline V gene, CDR1 is DFQATT and CDR2 is SNEGSKA (reference sequence). CDR3 nucleotides: TGCAGTGCTCTGAGGGGGCGGAAGGACTACGAGCAGTACTTC. It translates to CSALRGRKDYEQYF.

The sample holds a few counts of this clonotype. This chain joins TRBV10-3 and TRBJ2-7; 8 bases fit TRBD2. The CDR3 covers 15 residues. Germline loops: CDR1 ENHRY, CDR2 SYGVKD. V was clipped by 3 bases and J by 5 bases; unmatched bases: 9. The CDR3 bases are TGTGCCATCAGTGAACTCTTGAGCGGGAGTAACGAGCAGTACTTC. Its translation is CAISELLSGSNEQYF.

A few counts support this clonotype. The V gene is TRBV20-1, the J gene TRBJ1-5; perhaps TRBD1 as D (5 bases). Germline lookup yields CDR1 DFQATT and CDR2 SNEGSKA (reference sequence). Trimming removed 3 bases at V and 4 bases at J, with 13 bases between. This CDR3 has 14 residues. CDR3 DNA sequence: TGCAGTGCTAGTCAATCGGGGGGAAATCAGCCCCAGCATTTT. Translation: CSASQSGGNQPQHF.

V gene TRBV12-3 or TRBV12-4 combines with J gene TRBJ2-1, with TRBD1 matching 9 bases. The CDR3 extends over 13 amino acids. Trimming cost V 7 bases and J 8 bases; bases outside gene matches: 6. The CDR3 DNA reads as TGTGCCAGCAACCGGGACAGGGTCGATGAGCAGTTCTTC. It specifies CASNRDRVDEQFF.

J is TRBJ2-1 and V is TRBV24-1; D gene ambiguous. Trimming took off 4 bases at V and 4 bases at J, with 4 bases between the two ends. The CDR3 is 12 residues long. Germline loops: CDR1 KGHDR, CDR2 SFDVKD. The CDR3 here is CATSEPYNEQFF. The CDR3 coding sequence is TGTGCCACCAGTGAACCATACAATGAGCAGTTCTTC.

This clonotype was observed a few times. The V call is TRBV4-1, the J call TRBJ2-7; 12 nucleotides match TRBD2. The CDR3 is 19 residues long. The germline CDR1 and CDR2 sequences are MGHRA and YSYEKL. The J segment lost 6 bases and the V segment lost 0 bases, leaving 15 bases of the junction unmatched. The CDR3 sequence: CASSQDRLAGGPGDREQYF. The CDR3 coding sequence is TGCGCCAGCAGCCAAGATAGGCTAGCGGGAGGGCCCGGGGATCGCGAGCAGTACTTC.

The chain is built from TRBV12-3 or TRBV12-4 and TRBJ2-1, with TRBD2 matching over 11 bases. The junction had 12 bases not matched to a gene; V was cut back by 4 bases and J by 10 bases. CDR3 size: 16 residues. Here the CDR3 DNA reads TGTGCCAGCAGTTCCAAACTAGCGGGGGCCCCAAGGGAGCAGTTCTTC. Protein sequence: CASSSKLAGAPREQFF.

Written as DNA, the CDR3 is TGTGCCAGCAGGACCCGGGGAGGGACTATCACAGATACGCAGTATTTT. It yields the protein CASRTRGGTITDTQYF. This chain connects TRBV11-2 to TRBJ2-3; 7 bases match TRBD2. Germline CDR1 is SGHAT and CDR2 is FQNNGV. The CDR3 extends over 16 amino acids. V lost 6 bases, J lost 2 bases, and 11 bases stayed unmatched.

The chain has TRBV25-1 and TRBJ2-7; the match to TRBD1 covers 7 bases. The germline V gene has CDR1 MGHDK and CDR2 SYGVNS. The CDR3 length is 16 residues. Trimming removed 6 bases from V and 3 bases from J; junction bases left unmatched: 14. The CDR3 nucleotides are TGTGCCAGCAGCGACCCTCGATTGACAGGGAACTACGAGCAGTACTTC. It specifies CASSDPRLTGNYEQYF.

This clonotype was seen repeatedly, ten times or more. V usage is TRBV29-1 and J usage is TRBJ2-3; 7 bases agree with TRBD2. V dropped 6 bases and J dropped 0; count of bases not matched to a gene: 6. Germline loops: CDR1 SQVTM, CDR2 ANQGSEA. This CDR3 has 14 amino acids. The CDR3 DNA reads TGCAGCGTCGTCTTGGGGGGGAGCACAGATACGCAGTATTTT. It codes for CSVVLGGSTDTQYF.

The chain combines TRBV7-6 with TRBJ1-4; 7 bases line up with TRBD1. Per the germline V gene, CDR1 is SGHVS and CDR2 is FNYEAQ. The CDR3 totals 18 residues. J lost 3 bases, V lost 2 bases, and 12 bases had no gene match. CDR3: CASSLFVSLDRSNEKLFF. The CDR3 DNA sequence: TGTGCCAGCAGCTTATTCGTTTCTCTGGACAGGTCTAATGAAAAACTGTTTTTT.

The rearrangement links TRBV30 to TRBJ1-2, with a tentative D call TRBD1 (6 bases). CDR3 size: 13 residues. V lost 2 bases and J lost 6, with 13 bases in between. Germline assignment: CDR1 GTSNPN and CDR2 SVGIG (reference sequence). Written as DNA, the CDR3 is TGTGCCTGGAGTCCAAGAGGGGGTCATGGCTACACCTTC. Translating it yields CAWSPRGGHGYTF.

Only a few counts were recorded for this clonotype. V and J are TRBV20-1 and TRBJ2-1; D unclear. The CDR3 consists of 14 residues. The germline V gene encodes CDR1 DFQATT and CDR2 SNEGSKA (reference sequence). The ends were cut back, 0 bases at V and 0 bases at J, with 6 bases in the middle. CDR3 in amino acids: CSAREGPSYNEQFF. CDR3 coding DNA: TGCAGTGCTAGAGAAGGGCCCTCCTACAATGAGCAGTTCTTC.

This clonotype came up a few times. This rearrangement joins TRBV6-1 to TRBJ2-7; 9 positions match TRBD2. CDR3 length: 19 amino acids. Germline V gene data show CDR1 as MNHNS and CDR2 as SASEGT. J gave up 4 bases and V 0 bases, and 16 bases lay outside the gene matches. Written as DNA, the CDR3 is TGTGCCAGCAGTGAAGCGCGGTCAGCGGGGGGTCCCGCAACTTACGAGCAGTACTTC. Translation gives CASSEARSAGGPATYEQYF.

This clonotype was seen repeatedly, ten times or more. The chain employs TRBV29-1 and TRBJ2-7, with 12 positions matching TRBD1. Germline V gene sequence: CDR1 SQVTM, CDR2 ANQGSEA. The CDR3 has 14 amino acids. After removal of 4 bases from V and 4 bases from J, the junction contained 5 bases not matched to a gene. The CDR3 DNA reads TGCAGCGTTGTAGGGACAGGGGGCTCGTACGAGCAGTACTTC. Translated, it gives CSVVGTGGSYEQYF.

This clonotype showed up just a few times. The chain employs TRBV9 and TRBJ2-1; 8 bases map to TRBD1. CDR1 and CDR2 (germline): SGDLS, YYNGEE. Trimming at V came to 2 bases and at J to 4 bases, leaving 5 bases not matched to a gene. The CDR3 runs to 15 residues. The CDR3 loop reads CASSVEDRGYNEQFF. The DNA of the CDR3 is TGTGCCAGCAGCGTCGAAGACAGGGGATACAATGAGCAGTTCTTC.

The chain employs TRBV7-3 and TRBJ2-3; a weak D match, TRBD2 (6 bases). Germline V gene lookup returns CDR1 SGHTA and CDR2 FQGTGA. This CDR3 is built from 16 residues. V was shortened by 4 bases and J by 2 bases, with 16 bases between the two germline ends. The CDR3 DNA reads as TGTGCCAGCAGCTCTGTCGGAGGGACTTACACAGATACGCAGTATTTT. Translation gives CASSSVGGTYTDTQYF. Full variable domain (rest looked up from reference TRBV7-3 and TRBJ2-3): GAGVSQTPSNKVTEKGKYVELRCDPISGHTALYWYRQSLGQGPEFLIYFQGTGAADDSGLPNDRFFAVRPEGSVSTLKIQRTERGDSAVYLCASSSVGGTYTDTQYFGPGTRLTVL.

The chain recombines TRBV10-3 with TRBJ2-3; the D gene could be TRBD1 or TRBD2 (5 bases each). Trimming cost V 4 bases and J 4 bases, with 9 bases left between them. This CDR3 comprises 13 residues. Germline CDR1 reads ENHRY; CDR2 reads SYGVKD. The CDR3 nucleotides read TGTGCCATCAGTGCGGTGGGGGCAGATACGCAGTATTTT. Protein: CAISAVGADTQYF.

This clonotype was counted many times. V and J are TRBV29-1 and TRBJ2-2; 8 bases map to TRBD2. V dropped 7 bases and J dropped 5; count of bases not matched to a gene: 12. The CDR3 runs to 15 residues. The germline V gene encodes CDR1 SQVTM and CDR2 ANQGSEA. CDR3 sequence: CSAWGIAGKTGELFF. The DNA of the CDR3 is TGCAGCGCCTGGGGAATAGCGGGGAAAACCGGGGAGCTGTTTTTT.

The chain carries TRBV6-1 and TRBJ2-2; D gene ambiguous. Trimming took 7 bases from V and 3 from J, leaving 12 bases between them. The V gene's germline CDR1 is MNHNS and CDR2 SASEGT. This CDR3 spans 14 amino acids. CDR3 residues: CASNDGVHTGELFF. Written as DNA, the CDR3 is TGTGCCAGCAATGATGGGGTACACACCGGGGAGCTGTTTTTT.

This clonotype was recorded a few times. V is TRBV27 and J is TRBJ1-2; D not certain. The length of the CDR3 is 14 residues. Germline V gene data show CDR1 as MNHEY and CDR2 as SMNVEV (reference sequence). Trimming took 5 bases from V and 3 from J, leaving 13 bases between them. As DNA, the CDR3 is TGTGCCAGCAGTCCCACCTGGCAAGACTATGGCTACACCTTC. Its translation: CASSPTWQDYGYTF.

On this clonotype: Possible read error: a much larger clone is one base away. V and J are TRBV27 and TRBJ2-3; D remains unclear. The CDR3 consists of 12 residues. Germline CDR1 reads MNHEY; CDR2 reads SMNVEV (reference sequence). CDR3 DNA sequence: TGTGCCAGCAGTACTCTCACAGATGCGCAGTATTTT. Protein sequence: CASSTLTDAQYF.

Only a few counts were recorded for this clonotype. The genes are TRBV5-6 and TRBJ1-1, with D maybe TRBD1 (6 bases). CDR1 is SGHDT, CDR2 YYEEEE, per germline. The CDR3 is made up of 16 amino acids. Trimming removed 0 bases from V and 2 bases from J, with 14 bases in between. The CDR3 spells CASSLAGGLVNTEAFF. The CDR3, as DNA: TGTGCCAGCAGCTTGGCTGGGGGCCTGGTCAACACTGAAGCTTTCTTT. Filled out from reference TRBV5-6 and TRBJ1-1, the complete variable domain reads DAGVTQSPTHLIKTRGQQVTLRCSPKSGHDTVSWYQQALGQGPQFIFQYYEEEERQRGNFPDRFSGHQFPNYSSELNVNALLLGDSALYLCASSLAGGLVNTEAFFGQGTRLTVV.